The present entry profiles one T cell receptor beta chain with its context. TCRdb's copy holds only in-frame clones and misses some; the assay was immunoSEQ multiplex PCR. Of 50,000 to 60,000 clones listed, 91% were seen once; the top ten hold about 0.8%. The data are from a study of T cell changes during pregnancy in multiple sclerosis. This TCR was recovered from a female donor with multiple sclerosis, enrolled in a pregnancy study. Sequences were derived from CD4+ T cells from peripheral blood mononuclear cells, sampled in the first trimester of pregnancy.

The CDR3 DNA reads TGTGCCAGCAGCTCCTCGGACAGGGTTGTAGGAAACACCATATATTTT. This encodes CASSSSDRVVGNTIYF. The chain combines TRBV7-8 with TRBJ1-3; TRBD1 agrees at 8 bases. This CDR3 comprises 16 residues. V was pared by 4 bases and J by 4 bases, with 9 bases of the junction left unmatched. CDR1 is SGHVS, CDR2 FQNEAQ, per germline.